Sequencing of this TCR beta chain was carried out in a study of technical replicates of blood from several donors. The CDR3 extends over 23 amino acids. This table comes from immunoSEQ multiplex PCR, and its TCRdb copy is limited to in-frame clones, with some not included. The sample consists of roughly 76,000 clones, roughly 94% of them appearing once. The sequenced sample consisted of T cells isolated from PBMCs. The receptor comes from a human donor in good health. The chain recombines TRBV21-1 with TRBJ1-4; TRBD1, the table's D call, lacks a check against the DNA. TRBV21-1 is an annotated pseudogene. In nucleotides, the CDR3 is TGTGCCAGCAACCACCAGGGGGGACAGCGCGAGGTGTACTACAGGGTAGGTAATGAAAAACTGTTTTTT. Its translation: CASNHQGGQREVYYRVGNEKLFF.